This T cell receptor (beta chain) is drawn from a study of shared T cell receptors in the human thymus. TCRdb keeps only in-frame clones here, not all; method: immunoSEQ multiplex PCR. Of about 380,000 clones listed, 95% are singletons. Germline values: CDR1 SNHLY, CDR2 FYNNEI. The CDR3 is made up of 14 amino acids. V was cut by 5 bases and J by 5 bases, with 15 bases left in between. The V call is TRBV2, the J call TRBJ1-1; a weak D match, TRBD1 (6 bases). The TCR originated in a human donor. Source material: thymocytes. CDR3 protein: CASSRQAWETEAFF. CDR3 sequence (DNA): TGTGCCAGCAGTAGACAGGCCTGGGAAACTGAAGCTTTCTTT. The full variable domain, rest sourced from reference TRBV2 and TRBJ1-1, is EPEVTQTPSHQVTQMGQEVILRCVPISNHLYFYWYRQILGQKVEFLVSFYNNEISEKSEIFDDQFSVERPDGSNFTLKIRSTKLEDSAMYFCASSRQAWETEAFFGQGTRLTVV.